This T cell receptor (beta chain) emerged from a study of cytomegalovirus exposure and HLA in healthy donors. Study-level findings and limits: The later analysis indicated that the majority of CMV-associated TCR beta chains appeared HLA-restricted. Researchers reportedly found TCR beta sequences accurately predicted most subjects' HLA-A and HLA-B alleles. Within an earlier analysis, most TCR beta V segments proved productive either about 90% or about 30% of the time. Reports described diagnosis of cytomegalovirus status by the classifier as highly specific and sensitive.

PCR amplification relied on 60 Vbeta primers (plus 13 Jbeta primers). Sequencing was performed with immunoSEQ multiplex PCR; in TCRdb, only in-frame clones are kept and a portion is missing. There are some 120,000 clones in the sample; just under 75% occur only once, and around 6.6% lies in the top ten. There are 14 residues in the CDR3. Germline CDR1 ENHRY, CDR2 SYGVKD. Trimming took 0 bases from V and 6 from J, leaving 8 bases between them. Comments on this clone: The antigen remains unidentified.

The sequenced sample was PBMCs. V is TRBV10-3 and J is TRBJ2-2; D not resolved. This TCR derives from a man in his forties in good health and CMV-seropositive. CDR3 region: CAISESTSSGELFF. In DNA form, the CDR3 reads TGTGCCATCAGTGAGTCTACTTCGTCCGGGGAGCTGTTTTTT.